A selection of T cell receptor beta chains follows, all from one sample in a study of T cells in Graves' hyperthyroidism and ophthalmopathy. A single record per CDR3 protein comes from TCRdb applying MiXCR to the multiplex PCR reads. The profile shows around 340,000 distinct CDR3 sequences, 15% to 20% of them singletons. The sequenced sample was blood. The receptors derive from a woman in her 50s with Graves' hyperthyroidism. The CDR3 runs from the conserved cysteine through the conserved F or W.

V,CDR3
TRBV6-5,CASSYSAYLTGELFF
TRBV28,CASSLPTAMGWSEQYF
TRBV25-1,CASNRGSYSPLHF
TRBV11-2,CASSLEAGGVTDTQYF
TRBV15,CATGNEGGGPYEQYF
TRBV5-6,CASSPDGGERLFF
TRBV29-1,CSVEGGTTIEAFF
TRBV5-1,CASSLGVSEKLFF
TRBV30,CAWRSPGDGYTF
TRBV6-1,CASRLGTSGSNTQYF
TRBV18,CASSPFSAGGQDTQYF
TRBV5-4,CASSLAPSGGTDTQYF
TRBV20-1,CSASGGASHEQFF
TRBV5-5,CASSTGPNTGGLFF
TRBV15,CATSRGEKLFF
TRBV18,CASSLKRGYNEQFF